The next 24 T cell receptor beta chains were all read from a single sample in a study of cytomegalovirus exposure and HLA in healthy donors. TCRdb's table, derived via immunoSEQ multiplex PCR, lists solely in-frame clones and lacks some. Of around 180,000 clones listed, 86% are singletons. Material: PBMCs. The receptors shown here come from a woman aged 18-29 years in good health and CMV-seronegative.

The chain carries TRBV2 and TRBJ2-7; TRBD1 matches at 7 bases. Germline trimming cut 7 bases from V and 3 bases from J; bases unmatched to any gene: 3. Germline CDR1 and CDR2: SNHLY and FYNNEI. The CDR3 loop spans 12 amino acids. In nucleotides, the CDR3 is TGTGCCAGCACCCGGGACAGCTACGAGCAGTACTTC. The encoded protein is CASTRDSYEQYF. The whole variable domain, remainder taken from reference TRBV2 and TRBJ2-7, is EPEVTQTPSHQVTQMGQEVILRCVPISNHLYFYWYRQILGQKVEFLVSFYNNEISEKSEIFDDQFSVERPDGSNFTLKIRSTKLEDSAMYFCASTRDSYEQYFGPGTRLTVT.

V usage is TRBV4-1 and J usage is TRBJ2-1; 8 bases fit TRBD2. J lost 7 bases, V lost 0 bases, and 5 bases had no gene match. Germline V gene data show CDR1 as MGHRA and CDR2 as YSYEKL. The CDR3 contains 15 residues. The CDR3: CASSQELAEVNEQFF. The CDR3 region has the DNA TGCGCCAGCAGCCAAGAACTAGCGGAAGTTAATGAGCAGTTCTTC.

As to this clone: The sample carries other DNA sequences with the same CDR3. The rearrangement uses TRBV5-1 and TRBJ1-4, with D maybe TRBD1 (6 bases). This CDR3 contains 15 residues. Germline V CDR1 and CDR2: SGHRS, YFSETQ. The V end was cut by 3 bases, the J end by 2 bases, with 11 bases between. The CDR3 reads CASSSNRATNEKLFF. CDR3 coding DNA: TGCGCCAGCAGCTCGAACAGGGCGACTAATGAAAAACTGTTTTTT.

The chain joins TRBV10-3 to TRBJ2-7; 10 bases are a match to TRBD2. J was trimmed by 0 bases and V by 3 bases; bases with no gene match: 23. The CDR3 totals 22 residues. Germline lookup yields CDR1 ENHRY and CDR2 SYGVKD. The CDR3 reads CAISDPSGGRGAGGPISYEQYF. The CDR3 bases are TGTGCCATCAGTGACCCTTCGGGAGGGAGGGGAGCGGGGGGGCCCATCTCCTACGAGCAGTACTTC.

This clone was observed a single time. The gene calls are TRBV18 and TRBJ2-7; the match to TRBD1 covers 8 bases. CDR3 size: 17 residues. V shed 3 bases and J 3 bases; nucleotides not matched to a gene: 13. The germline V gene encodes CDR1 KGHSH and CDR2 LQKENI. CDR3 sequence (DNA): TGTGCCAGCTCACCCCTCCGTGGGGGACAGGCTATCTACGAGCAGTACTTC. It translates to CASSPLRGGQAIYEQYF.

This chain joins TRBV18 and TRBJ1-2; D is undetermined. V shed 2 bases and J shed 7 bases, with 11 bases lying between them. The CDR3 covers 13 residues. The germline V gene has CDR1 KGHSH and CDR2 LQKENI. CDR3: CASSPIALGGYTF. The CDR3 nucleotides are TGTGCCAGCTCACCAATAGCCTTGGGTGGCTACACCTTC.

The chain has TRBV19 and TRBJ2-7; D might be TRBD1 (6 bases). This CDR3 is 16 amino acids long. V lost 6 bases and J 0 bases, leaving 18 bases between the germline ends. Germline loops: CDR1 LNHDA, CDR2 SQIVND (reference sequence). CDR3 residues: CASRLIRTEFSYEQYF. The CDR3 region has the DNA TGTGCCAGTAGGTTAATACGGACAGAGTTCTCCTACGAGCAGTACTTC.

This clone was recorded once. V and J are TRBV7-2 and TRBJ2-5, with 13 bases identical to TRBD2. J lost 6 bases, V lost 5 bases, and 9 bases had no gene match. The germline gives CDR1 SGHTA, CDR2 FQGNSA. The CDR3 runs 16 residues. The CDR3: CASSLKWGLAGKTQYF. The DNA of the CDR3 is TGTGCCAGCAGCCTAAAGTGGGGACTAGCGGGAAAGACCCAGTACTTC.

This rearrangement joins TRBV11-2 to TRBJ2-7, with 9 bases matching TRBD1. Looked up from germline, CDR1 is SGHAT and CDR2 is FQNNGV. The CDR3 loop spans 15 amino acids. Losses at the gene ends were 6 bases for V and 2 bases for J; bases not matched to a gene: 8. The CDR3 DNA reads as TGTGCCAGCAGACGACCGGGGACAGGGACCTACGAGCAGTACTTC. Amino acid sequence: CASRRPGTGTYEQYF.

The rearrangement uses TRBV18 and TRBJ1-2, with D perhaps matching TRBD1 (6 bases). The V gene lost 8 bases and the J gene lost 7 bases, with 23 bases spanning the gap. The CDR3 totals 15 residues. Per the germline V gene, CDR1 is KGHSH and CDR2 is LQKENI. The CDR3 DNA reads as TGTGCCAGCCTACAGACAGGCCCAGAACAGGGTGGCTACACCTTC. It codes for CASLQTGPEQGGYTF.

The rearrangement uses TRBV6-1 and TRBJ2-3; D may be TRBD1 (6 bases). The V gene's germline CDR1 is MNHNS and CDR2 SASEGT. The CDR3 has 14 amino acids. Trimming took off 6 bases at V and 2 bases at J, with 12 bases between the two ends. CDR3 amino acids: CASRPGDLTDTQYF. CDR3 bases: TGTGCCAGCAGGCCAGGGGACCTCACAGATACGCAGTATTTT.

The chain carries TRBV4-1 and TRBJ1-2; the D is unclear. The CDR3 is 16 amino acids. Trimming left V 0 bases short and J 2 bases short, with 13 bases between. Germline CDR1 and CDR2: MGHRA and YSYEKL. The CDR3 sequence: CASSQEKENGNYGYTF. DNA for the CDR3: TGCGCCAGCAGCCAAGAAAAAGAAAACGGGAACTATGGCTACACCTTC.

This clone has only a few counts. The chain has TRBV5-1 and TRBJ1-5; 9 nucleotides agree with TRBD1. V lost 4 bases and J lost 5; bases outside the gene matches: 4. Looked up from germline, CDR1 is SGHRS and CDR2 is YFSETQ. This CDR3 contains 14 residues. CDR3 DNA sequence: TGCGCCAGCAGCGTAGGACAGGGGCATCAGCCCCAGCATTTT. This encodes CASSVGQGHQPQHF.

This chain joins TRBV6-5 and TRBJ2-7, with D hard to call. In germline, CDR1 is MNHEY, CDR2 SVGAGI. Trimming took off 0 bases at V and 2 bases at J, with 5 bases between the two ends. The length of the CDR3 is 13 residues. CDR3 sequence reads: CASSYSSAYEQYF. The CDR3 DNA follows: TGTGCCAGCAGTTACTCCTCAGCCTACGAGCAGTACTTC.

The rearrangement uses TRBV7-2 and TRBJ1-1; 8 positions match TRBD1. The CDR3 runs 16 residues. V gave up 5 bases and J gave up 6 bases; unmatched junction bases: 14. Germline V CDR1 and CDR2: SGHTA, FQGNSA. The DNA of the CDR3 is TGTGCCAGCAGCCCCAATATAGGGCTCAGGGGGCCTGAAGCTTTCTTT. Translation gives CASSPNIGLRGPEAFF.

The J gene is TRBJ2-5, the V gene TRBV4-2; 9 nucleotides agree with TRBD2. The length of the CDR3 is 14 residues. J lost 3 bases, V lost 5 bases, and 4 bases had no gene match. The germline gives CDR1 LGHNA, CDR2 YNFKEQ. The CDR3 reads CASSVRGGEETQYF. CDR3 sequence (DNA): TGTGCCAGCAGCGTGCGGGGGGGCGAAGAGACCCAGTACTTC.

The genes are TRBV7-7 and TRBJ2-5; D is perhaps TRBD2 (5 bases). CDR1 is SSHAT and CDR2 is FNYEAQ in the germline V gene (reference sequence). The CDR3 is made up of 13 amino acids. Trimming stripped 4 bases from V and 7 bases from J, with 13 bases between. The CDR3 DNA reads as TGTGCCAGCAGCTCAAGGGCAGGAGGGACCCAGTACTTC. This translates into CASSSRAGGTQYF.

This CDR3 reads CASSVAGTSTDTQYF. The CDR3 DNA reads as TGTGCCAGCAGCGTTGCGGGAACTAGCACAGATACGCAGTATTTT. This sequence joins TRBV6-1 and TRBJ2-3, with a possible D match to TRBD2 (6 bases). Germline values: CDR1 MNHNS, CDR2 SASEGT. Trimming removed 6 bases from V and 0 bases from J, with 13 bases in between. The CDR3 is 15 residues long.

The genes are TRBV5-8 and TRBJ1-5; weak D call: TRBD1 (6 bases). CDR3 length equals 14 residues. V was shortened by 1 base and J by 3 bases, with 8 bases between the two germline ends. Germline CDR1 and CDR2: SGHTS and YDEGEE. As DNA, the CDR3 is TGTGCCAGCAGCTTGCAGGGGAACAATCAGCCCCAGCATTTT. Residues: CASSLQGNNQPQHF.

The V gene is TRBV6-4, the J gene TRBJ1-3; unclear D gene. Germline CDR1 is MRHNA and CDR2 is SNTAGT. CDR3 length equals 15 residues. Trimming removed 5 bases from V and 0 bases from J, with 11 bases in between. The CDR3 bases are TGTGCCAGCAGTCCCCGTAGATCCTCTGGAAACACCATATATTTT. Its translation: CASSPRRSSGNTIYF.

CDR3 bases: TGTGCCAGCTCTCCCTTTAACGGGGGGGACTATGGCTACACCTTC. Translated: CASSPFNGGDYGYTF. The rearrangement uses TRBV25-1 and TRBJ1-2; possibly TRBD1 for D (5 bases). From germline, CDR1 is MGHDK and CDR2 SYGVNS. The V end was cut by 8 bases, the J end by 3 bases, with 19 bases between. The CDR3 has 15 residues.

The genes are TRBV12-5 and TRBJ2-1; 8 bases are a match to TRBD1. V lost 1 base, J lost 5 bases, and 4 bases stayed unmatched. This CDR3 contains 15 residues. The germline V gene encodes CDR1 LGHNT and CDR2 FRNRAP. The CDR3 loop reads CASGLGQGYHNEQFF. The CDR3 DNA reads TGTGCTAGTGGTTTGGGACAGGGGTACCACAATGAGCAGTTCTTC.

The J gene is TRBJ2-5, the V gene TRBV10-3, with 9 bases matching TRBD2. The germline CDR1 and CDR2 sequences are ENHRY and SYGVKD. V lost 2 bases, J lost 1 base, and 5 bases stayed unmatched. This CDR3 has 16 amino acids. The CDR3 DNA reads TGTGCCATCAGTGAGGCAGCGGGAGGCCCCCAAGAGACCCAGTACTTC. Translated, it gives CAISEAAGGPQETQYF.

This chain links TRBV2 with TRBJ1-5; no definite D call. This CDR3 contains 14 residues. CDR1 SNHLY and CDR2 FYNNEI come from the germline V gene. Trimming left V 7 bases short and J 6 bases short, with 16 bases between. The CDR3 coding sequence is TGTGCCAGCACCGGGATCCGTAGAGGTCAGCCCCAGCATTTT. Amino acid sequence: CASTGIRRGQPQHF.